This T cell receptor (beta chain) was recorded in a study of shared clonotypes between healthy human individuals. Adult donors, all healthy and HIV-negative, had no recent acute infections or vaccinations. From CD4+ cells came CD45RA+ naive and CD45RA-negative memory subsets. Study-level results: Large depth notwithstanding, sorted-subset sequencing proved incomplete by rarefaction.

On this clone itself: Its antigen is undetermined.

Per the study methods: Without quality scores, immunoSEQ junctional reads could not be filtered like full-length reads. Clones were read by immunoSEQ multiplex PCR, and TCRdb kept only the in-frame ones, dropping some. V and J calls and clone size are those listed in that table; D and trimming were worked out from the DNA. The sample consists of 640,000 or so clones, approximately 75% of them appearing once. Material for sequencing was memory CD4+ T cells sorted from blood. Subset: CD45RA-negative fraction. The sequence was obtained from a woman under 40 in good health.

Here the CDR3 reads CASSFRTPGGSSGNTIYF. In DNA form, the CDR3 reads TGTGCCAGCAGTTTTAGAACCCCAGGGGGCTCCTCTGGAAACACCATATATTTT. The J gene is TRBJ1-3, the V gene TRBV27; 8 bases align to TRBD1. V trimming: 3 bases; J trimming: 0 bases; junction bases outside the gene matches: 10. The CDR3 has 18 amino acids. Germline loops: CDR1 MNHEY, CDR2 SMNVEV (reference sequence).